Here is one T cell receptor beta chain with its context. Using RNA transcripts as the source, TCR beta CDR3 regions were amplified. When the TCR CDR3 underwent first-round RT-PCR, the HTBI primer set was used. MiXCR was run by TCRdb on the multiplex PCR reads, yielding one entry per CDR3 protein. The sample lists approximately 620,000 distinct CDR3 sequences; about 15% were seen once. This sample is part of a study of T cells in Graves' hyperthyroidism and ophthalmopathy. Trimming pared 2 bases from V and 4 bases from J, leaving 14 bases between. The germline V gene has CDR1 SGHNT and CDR2 YENEEA. The CDR3 sequence is 15 residues long. The PBMCs studied were ones that came from about 10 ml fresh peripheral blood.

The rearrangement joins TRBV11-3 to TRBJ2-5; TRBD2 is a possible D gene (6 bases). Sequenced input: blood. This sequence was found in a woman in her 30s with Graves' hyperthyroidism that later progressed to Graves' ophthalmopathy. The CDR3 loop is CASSLHRRGLETQYF. CDR3 in DNA: TGTGCCAGCAGCTTACATCGGAGGGGATTAGAGACCCAGTACTTC.